One sample yielded the 20 T cell receptor beta chains listed below, sequenced in a study of metastatic and nonmetastatic thyroid tumors. Thyroid surgery was performed in patients who had received no treatment beforehand. TCRdb reanalyzed the PCR reads via MiXCR. Among 17,000 or so clones listed, approximately 20% were seen once. What was sequenced was tumor tissue. Receptor source: a female donor with papillary thyroid cancer or a benign thyroid nodule (not recorded which). Some clones in this sample may be carry-over from other donors' samples.

This clone was seen ten or more times. The CDR3 DNA reads as TGCGCCAGCAGCGCTTCTGGGATCACAGATACGCAGTATTTT. It encodes CASSASGITDTQYF. The J gene is TRBJ2-3, the V gene TRBV5-1; D gene unclear. From germline, CDR1 is SGHRS and CDR2 YFSETQ. CDR3 size: 14 residues. V was cut by 4 bases and J by 2 bases, with 11 bases left in between.

This clone showed up many times. This could be a read error, since a much larger clone is one nucleotide away. Other DNA sequences in this specimen translate into the identical CDR3. The V gene is TRBV28, the J gene TRBJ1-1, with D hard to call. This CDR3 spans 13 amino acids. Germline CDR1 reads MDHEN; CDR2 reads SYDVKM. CDR3 loop: CANSLWLGTEAFF. The DNA for the CDR3 is TGTGCCAACAGTTTATGGTTAGGCACTGAAGCTTTCTTT. Variable domain in full (rest from reference TRBV28 and TRBJ1-1): DVKVTQSSRYLVKRTGEKVFLECVQDMDHENMFWYRQDPGLGLRLIYFSYDVKMKEKGDIPEGYSVSREKKERFSLILESASTNQTSMYLCANSLWLGTEAFFGQGTRLTVV.

The gene calls are TRBV3-1 and TRBJ2-1, with a tentative D call TRBD1 (5 bases). CDR3 length: 14 residues. Per germline, CDR1 LGHDT and CDR2 YNNKEL (reference sequence). V was shortened by 4 bases and J by 3 bases, with 10 bases between the two germline ends. Written as DNA, the CDR3 is TGTGCCAGCAGCCCAAGTCAGGGCTACAATGAGCAGTTCTTC. It yields the protein CASSPSQGYNEQFF.

This clone has a count of ten or more. This chain's CDR3 is CSVEVPGTGNTIYF. The CDR3 nucleotides read TGCAGCGTTGAAGTCCCCGGGACCGGGAACACCATATATTTT. The chain links TRBV29-1 to TRBJ1-3; D is possibly TRBD1 (5 bases). The ends were cut back, 1 base at V and 7 bases at J, with 14 bases in the middle. The CDR3 consists of 14 residues. Germline-derived CDR1 and CDR2 are SQVTM and ANQGSEA. Complete variable domain (other parts from reference TRBV29-1 and TRBJ1-3): SAVISQKPSRDICQRGTSLTIQCQVDSQVTMMFWYRQQPGQSLTLIATANQGSEATYESGFVIDKFPISRPNLTFSTLTVSNMSPEDSSIYLCSVEVPGTGNTIYFGEGSWLTVV.

This clone was counted only a few times. A much larger clone lies a single base off, so this may be a read error. The CDR3 end shows no conserved phenylalanine or tryptophan, and so a read error is likely. V gene TRBV5-1 combines with J gene TRBJ2-1; D is perhaps TRBD1 (7 bases). V was trimmed by 2 bases and J by 7 bases, leaving 13 bases between them. Germline V CDR1 and CDR2: SGHRS, YFSETQ. The CDR3 runs to 14 residues. CDR3 amino acids: CASSFGGGKNEQFL. The CDR3 DNA reads as TGCGCCAGCAGCTTTGGAGGGGGCAAAAATGAGCAGTTCCTC.

This clone occurred many times. The genes are TRBV20-1 and TRBJ2-5, with D unresolved. CDR1 DFQATT and CDR2 SNEGSKA come from the germline V gene (reference sequence). V lost 5 bases and J 1 base, leaving 11 bases between the germline ends. This CDR3 contains 13 residues. The CDR3 sequence is CSAPGRPQETQYF. Written as DNA, the CDR3 is TGCAGTGCTCCCGGCAGACCCCAAGAGACCCAGTACTTC.

The gene calls are TRBV6-1 and TRBJ1-2, with 10 positions matching TRBD1. The CDR3 has 15 amino acids. The V segment lost 6 bases and the J segment 4 bases; nucleotides outside the gene matches: 8. Germline CDR1 reads MNHNS; CDR2 reads SASEGT. CDR3 amino acids: CASRRGQGDVYGYTF. The CDR3 coding sequence is TGTGCCAGCAGGCGTGGACAGGGGGATGTCTATGGCTACACCTTC.

In its sample, this clone was seen a few times. The chain has TRBV27 and TRBJ2-1; 9 bases agree with TRBD2. V shed 5 bases and J 6 bases; nucleotides not matched to a gene: 5. There are 14 residues in the CDR3. The germline CDR1 and CDR2 sequences are MNHEY and SMNVEV (reference sequence). CDR3 region: CASSPREGSNEQFF. The DNA for the CDR3 is TGTGCCAGCAGTCCGCGGGAGGGGAGCAATGAGCAGTTCTTC.

By sample fraction, this clone is medium-sized. The sample has other DNA sequences that encode this CDR3 too. This chain connects TRBV6-2 or TRBV6-3 to TRBJ1-2; unclear D gene. Germline lookup yields CDR1 MNHEY and CDR2 SVGEGT. The CDR3 runs to 13 residues. Trimming took off 0 bases at V and 7 bases at J, with 9 bases between the two ends. Here the CDR3 DNA reads TGTGCCAGCAGTTACTCGTTTCAGGCTGGCTACACCTTC. Translating it yields CASSYSFQAGYTF.

This clone has ten or more counts. This chain connects TRBV7-2 to TRBJ2-5, with 8 bases that match TRBD1. After removal of 4 bases from V and 5 bases from J, the junction contained 12 bases not matched to a gene. CDR3 length: 16 residues. CDR1 and CDR2 (germline): SGHTA, FQGNSA. For the CDR3, the DNA is TGTGCCAGCAGCTCCGGGCCAGGGGGCGGTACGGAGACCCAGTACTTC. This codes for CASSSGPGGGTETQYF.

Details on this clone: A junction end diverges from the germline sequence, so it may reflect a read error. The chain combines TRBV6-1 with TRBJ1-2; perhaps TRBD1 as D (5 bases). Germline V gene data show CDR1 as MNHNS and CDR2 as SASEGT. The CDR3 covers 16 residues. The CDR3 spells CASSKSPDTLDYGYTF. The CDR3 DNA is TGCGCCAGCAGTAAAAGCCCGGACACCCTTGACTATGGCTACACCTTC.

This clone was recorded at least ten times. V usage is TRBV11-2 and J usage is TRBJ1-1; tentative D call: TRBD1 (6 bases). Germline V lookup: CDR1 SGHAT, CDR2 FQNNGV. This CDR3 comprises 14 residues. The V end lost 5 bases, the J end lost 6 bases, and 16 bases lay between the germline ends. CDR3 loop: CASSPVTGSPEAFF. The CDR3 nucleotides read TGTGCCAGCAGCCCCGTGACAGGTTCGCCTGAAGCTTTCTTT.

This clone was recorded a few times. The V and J genes are TRBV12-3 or TRBV12-4 and TRBJ2-5, with D possibly matching TRBD1 (6 bases). The CDR3 consists of 14 residues. V was clipped by 2 bases and J by 4 bases, with 11 bases between them. DNA of the CDR3: TGTGCCAGCAGTTTACTGGGGGCAAGAGAGACCCAGTACTTC. Translation gives CASSLLGARETQYF.

By share, this clone ranks as medium-sized. The genes are TRBV6-2 or TRBV6-3 and TRBJ2-2; 9 bases are a match to TRBD1. Germline CDR1 is MNHEY and CDR2 is SVGEGT. Trimming took 5 bases from V and 10 from J; bases not matched to a gene: 8. The CDR3 runs to 14 residues. CDR3 DNA: TGTGCCAGCAGTCCGGGGACAGGGCTGCTGGAGCTGTTTTTT. Protein sequence: CASSPGTGLLELFF.

In this sample, this clone turned up many times. The chain carries TRBV5-1 and TRBJ2-1; D gene unclear. There are 14 residues in the CDR3. Germline V gene sequence: CDR1 SGHRS, CDR2 YFSETQ. Deletions cut 0 bases from V and 3 bases from J, with 7 bases between. The CDR3 here is CASSLEQIYNEQFF. Written as DNA, the CDR3 is TGCGCCAGCAGCTTGGAACAGATCTACAATGAGCAGTTCTTC.

A few counts support this clone. The chain combines TRBV6-1 with TRBJ2-5, with D uncertain. This CDR3 spans 11 amino acids. The germline V gene encodes CDR1 MNHNS and CDR2 SASEGT. V gave up 6 bases and J gave up 7 bases, with 9 bases separating them. CDR3 region: CASRTLLTQYF. The CDR3 DNA follows: TGTGCCAGCAGGACCCTTTTGACCCAGTACTTC.

A note on this clone: A single base separates this from a much larger clone, so it may be a read error. Other nucleotide sequences from this sample produce the same CDR3. V and J are TRBV7-8 and TRBJ2-1, with a tentative D call TRBD2 (5 bases). The V and J ends lost 5 bases and 7 bases respectively, with 15 bases between them. CDR1 is SGHVS and CDR2 is FQNEAQ in the germline V gene. The CDR3 spans 14 residues. The CDR3 DNA sequence: TGTGCCAGCAGCCTGAGAGGTGGGGAGAATGAGCAGTTCTTC. Its protein product is CASSLRGGENEQFF.

This clone was counted many times. This rearrangement joins TRBV5-1 to TRBJ2-2; the match to TRBD1 covers 7 bases. The CDR3 spans 15 residues. The junction had 1 base not matched to a gene; V was cut back by 0 bases and J by 2 bases. Per germline, CDR1 SGHRS and CDR2 YFSETQ. DNA for the CDR3: TGCGCCAGCAGCTTGGCAGGGGGTAACACCGGGGAGCTGTTTTTT. Protein product: CASSLAGGNTGELFF.

This clone was detected many times. V and J are TRBV9 and TRBJ2-3; tentative D call: TRBD1 (5 bases). Germline V gene data show CDR1 as SGDLS and CDR2 as YYNGEE. This CDR3 region has 16 residues. V was clipped by 4 bases and J by 0 bases, with 15 bases between them. CDR3 sequence (DNA): TGTGCCAGCAGCCCCACAGGAAGGCGGAGCACAGATACGCAGTATTTT. It codes for CASSPTGRRSTDTQYF.

This clone was seen a few times. One end of the junction fails to match germline, which may point to a read error. This rearrangement joins TRBV10-3 to TRBJ2-7; the D gene is possibly TRBD2 (6 bases). The CDR3 covers 10 residues. Germline CDR1 ENHRY, CDR2 SYGVKD. The CDR3 region is CAIPRGMDAF. In DNA, the CDR3 is TGTGCCATCCCTCGGGGGATGGATGCCTTC.